The 21 T cell receptor beta chains below come from one sample, sequenced in a study of blood T cell repertoires in COVID-19. Profiled with immunoSEQ multiplex PCR; TCRdb holds only in-frame clones, not every one. The repertoire has 200,000 to 250,000 clones, approximately 80% of them found once; the top ten carry approximately 10%. Sequencing used peripheral blood. The receptors originated from a man between 45 and 60 years old with active or convalescent COVID-19.

There are a few counts of this clone. This chain joins TRBV3-1 (or the pseudogene TRBV3-2) and TRBJ2-3; D possibly corresponds to TRBD2 (6 bases). V lost 4 bases and J 9 bases, leaving 17 bases between the germline ends. The CDR3 is 14 residues long. Germline lookup yields CDR1 LGHDT and CDR2 YNNKEL (reference sequence). As DNA, the CDR3 is TGTGCCAGCAGCCGCCCGGGAGTCTCCGAAACGCAGTATTTT. Encoded protein: CASSRPGVSETQYF.

This chain joins TRBV29-1 and TRBJ1-3; D is perhaps TRBD1 (6 bases). Germline V lookup: CDR1 SQVTM, CDR2 ANQGSEA. The CDR3 is 16 amino acids. With 1 base removed from V and 2 bases from J, the gap between germline ends came to 15 bases. The CDR3 spells CSVEGPGHGAGNTIYF. The CDR3 bases are TGCAGCGTTGAAGGTCCGGGACACGGCGCTGGAAACACCATATATTTT.

This clone occurred once. The chain carries TRBV2 and TRBJ2-7, with 7 bases that match TRBD1. The CDR3 covers 13 residues. Germline V CDR1 and CDR2: SNHLY, FYNNEI. V lost 9 bases and J lost 0; bases outside the gene matches: 5. The CDR3, as DNA: TGTGCCAGTCGGACAGGCCCCTCCTACGAGCAGTACTTC. Its protein product is CASRTGPSYEQYF.

On this clone: Within the sample, other DNA sequences also encode this same CDR3. Here the CDR3 DNA reads TGTGCCAGCAGCCAAGACTGGGGGGGAAGAGAGACCCAGTACTTC. Translating gives CASSQDWGGRETQYF. The V call is TRBV3-1 (or the pseudogene TRBV3-2), the J call TRBJ2-5; 7 bases map to TRBD2. The V gene's germline CDR1 is LGHDT and CDR2 YNNKEL (reference sequence). V trimming: 0 bases; J trimming: 4 bases; junction bases outside the gene matches: 5. The CDR3 extends over 15 amino acids.

CDR3 protein: CASSVTSGPTYEQYV. CDR3 DNA: TGTGCCAGCAGCGTGACTAGCGGACCCACCTACGAGCAGTACGTC. This rearrangement joins TRBV11-2 to TRBJ2-7, with 9 bases aligning to TRBD2. Germline CDR1 SGHAT, CDR2 FQNNGV. With V trimmed by 5 bases and J by 2 bases, 7 bases remained unmatched. This CDR3 has 15 amino acids.

This clone showed up just once. This chain connects TRBV7-9 to TRBJ2-2; 10 nucleotides match TRBD1. The CDR3 consists of 16 residues. The germline gives CDR1 SEHNR, CDR2 FQNEAQ (reference sequence). With 5 bases clipped from V and 4 bases from J, the junction kept 7 bases outside the gene matches. CDR3 DNA: TGTGCCAGCAGCCACCGACAGGGGGCGGGCACCGGGGAGCTGTTTTTT. Translation gives CASSHRQGAGTGELFF.

The chain uses TRBV11-3 and TRBJ2-7, with a weak D call TRBD2 (6 bases). This CDR3 region has 13 residues. The germline V gene encodes CDR1 SGHNT and CDR2 YENEEA. V was clipped by 0 bases and J by 5 bases, with 8 bases between them. Written as DNA, the CDR3 is TGTGCCAGCAGCTTAGAAGCTAGCGACGAGCAGTACTTC. Translating it yields CASSLEASDEQYF.

This chain joins TRBV11-2 and TRBJ1-3; D is unclear. The germline gives CDR1 SGHAT, CDR2 FQNNGV. This CDR3 is 15 amino acids long. V was cut by 0 bases and J by 4 bases, with 10 bases left in between. The CDR3 spells CASSLESLVGNTIYF. DNA for the CDR3: TGTGCCAGCAGCTTAGAAAGCCTGGTGGGAAACACCATATATTTT.

This clone was observed once. The chain combines TRBV5-1 with TRBJ2-2, with D perhaps matching TRBD1 (5 bases). Deletions cut 5 bases from V and 3 bases from J, with 17 bases between. Germline V gene lookup returns CDR1 SGHRS and CDR2 YFSETQ. The CDR3 sequence is 16 residues long. The CDR3 bases are TGCGCCAGCAGATCCCCCGGGCAGGGTTACACCGGGGAGCTGTTTTTT. As protein: CASRSPGQGYTGELFF. The full variable domain, its missing parts supplied by reference TRBV5-1 and TRBJ2-2, is KAGVTQTPRYLIKTRGQQVTLSCSPISGHRSVSWYQQTPGQGLQFLFEYFSETQRNKGNFPGRFSGRQFSNSRSEMNVSTLELGDSALYLCASRSPGQGYTGELFFGEGSRLTVL.

V and J are TRBV7-8 and TRBJ1-4; D gene ambiguous. The CDR3 has 13 residues. V lost 5 bases to trimming and J lost 2 bases, with 6 bases between them. Germline V gives CDR1 SGHVS, CDR2 FQNEAQ. The CDR3 here is CASSRRTNEKLFF. The DNA of the CDR3 is TGTGCCAGCAGCCGCAGGACTAATGAAAAACTGTTTTTT.

This chain connects TRBV7-2 to TRBJ1-6; 10 nucleotides align to TRBD1. J lost 14 bases, V lost 2 bases, and 12 bases had no gene match. This CDR3 region has 16 residues. CDR1 and CDR2 (germline): SGHTA, FQGNSA. CDR3 in DNA: TGTGCCAGCAGCTTAAGGGGGACAGGGGAGATTGGGGCCCTCCACTTT. It is translated as CASSLRGTGEIGALHF.

The rearrangement links TRBV28 to TRBJ1-4, with TRBD1 identical over 7 bases. CDR1 and CDR2 (germline): MDHEN, SYDVKM. The CDR3 length is 15 residues. V shed 6 bases, J shed 4 bases, and the junction held 8 bases outside the gene matches. CDR3 protein: CASSSPGQINEKLFF. The DNA for the CDR3 is TGTGCCAGCAGCTCGCCGGGACAGATTAATGAAAAACTGTTTTTT.

The chain employs TRBV2 and TRBJ2-7; 7 positions match TRBD2. With 5 bases clipped from V and 13 bases from J, the junction kept 8 bases outside the gene matches. This CDR3 has 11 residues. Germline CDR1 SNHLY, CDR2 FYNNEI. The CDR3 loop reads CASSFFSGIYF. The CDR3 DNA reads TGTGCCAGCAGTTTTTTCAGCGGGATATACTTC.

The chain has TRBV2 and TRBJ2-3, with D possibly matching TRBD2 (6 bases). Per the germline V gene, CDR1 is SNHLY and CDR2 is FYNNEI. The CDR3 extends over 17 amino acids. With 5 bases removed from V and 6 bases from J, the gap between germline ends came to 24 bases. Written as DNA, the CDR3 is TGTGCCAGCAGTTCTTCCGAGGCCCCGCGGGAAGGGGATACGCAGTATTTT. Translated: CASSSSEAPREGDTQYF.

V usage is TRBV21-1 and J usage is TRBJ2-7; the table's TRBD2 call for D was not verified on the DNA. TRBV21-1 is shown as a pseudogene. The CDR3 totals 17 residues. Here the CDR3 reads CASSRPDGLASTYEQYF. In DNA form, the CDR3 reads TGTGCCAGCAGCAGACCGGACGGACTAGCTTCAACCTACGAGCAGTACTTC.

The chain employs TRBV4-1 and TRBJ2-1; 10 bases fit TRBD2. With V trimmed by 4 bases and J by 4 bases, 10 bases remained unmatched. The V gene's germline CDR1 is MGHRA and CDR2 YSYEKL. The CDR3 has 17 amino acids. The DNA for the CDR3 is TGCGCCAGCAGCCCGCCTAGCGGGAGCCCGGAGTACAATGAGCAGTTCTTC. Protein: CASSPPSGSPEYNEQFF.

This clone was observed once. The chain employs TRBV2 and TRBJ1-4, with 12 bases aligning to TRBD1. This CDR3 has 16 residues. Per germline, CDR1 SNHLY and CDR2 FYNNEI. V was pared by 5 bases and J by 8 bases, with 9 bases of the junction left unmatched. CDR3 in amino acids: CASSTGTGGAGEKLFF. The CDR3 DNA sequence: TGTGCCAGCAGTACCGGGACAGGGGGCGCCGGGGAAAAACTGTTTTTT.

Here the CDR3 reads CASSLEGGNTEAFF. As DNA, the CDR3 is TGTGCCAGCAGCTTAGAAGGGGGGAACACTGAAGCTTTCTTT. The genes are TRBV11-2 and TRBJ1-1; D perhaps matches TRBD1 (6 bases). CDR1 is SGHAT and CDR2 is FQNNGV in the germline V gene. There are 14 residues in the CDR3. With 0 bases removed from V and 1 base from J, the gap between germline ends came to 6 bases.

On this clone itself: The sample carries other DNA sequences with the same CDR3. The CDR3 here is CASSLGGGGAPETQYF. CDR3 coding DNA: TGTGCCAGCAGCTTAGGGGGCGGGGGGGCCCCAGAGACCCAGTACTTC. The genes are TRBV7-2 and TRBJ2-5, with 9 bases fitting TRBD2. V trimming: 1 base; J trimming: 4 bases; junction bases outside the gene matches: 7. Germline assignment: CDR1 SGHTA and CDR2 FQGNSA. This CDR3 contains 16 residues.

This chain uses TRBV2 with TRBJ2-1; 14 bases are shared with TRBD2. The J segment lost 8 bases and the V segment lost 4 bases, leaving 4 bases of the junction unmatched. The CDR3 sequence is 15 residues long. Germline V lookup: CDR1 SNHLY, CDR2 FYNNEI. The CDR3 loop is CASSAGTSGRDEQFF. CDR3 DNA sequence: TGTGCCAGCAGTGCCGGGACTAGCGGGAGAGATGAGCAGTTCTTC.

This clone was seen more than once but under ten times. The chain combines TRBV15 with TRBJ2-5; TRBD2 aligns across 11 bases. Per the germline V gene, CDR1 is LNHNV and CDR2 is YYDKDF (reference sequence). The CDR3 is 20 residues long. The V and J ends lost 5 bases and 1 base, in that order; junction bases with no gene match: 18. CDR3 loop: CATSLTRTSGLKMFQETQYF. The CDR3 DNA reads as TGTGCCACCAGCCTCACTCGGACTAGCGGGCTAAAAATGTTCCAAGAGACCCAGTACTTC. Supplemented by reference TRBV15 and TRBJ2-5, the full variable domain reads DAMVIQNPRYQVTQFGKPVTLSCSQTLNHNVMYWYQQKSSQAPKLLFHYYDKDFNNEADTPDNFQSRRPNTSFCFLDIRSPGLGDTAMYLCATSLTRTSGLKMFQETQYFGPGTRLLVL.